This T cell receptor (beta chain) came from a study of blood T cell repertoires in COVID-19. About the research overall: T cells, B-cell-depleted T cells, or PBMCs provided the cDNA or gDNA that served as material.

Germline values: CDR1 GTSNPN, CDR2 SVGIG (reference sequence). The CDR3 length is 13 residues. Unmatched junction bases numbered 4, after V lost 5 bases and J lost 3 bases. Study members were between roughly 18 and 100 years old and lived in approximately 25 US regions. Participants were placed into cohorts based on the clinical history they reported. What the recovered Cohort 3 donors had was two negative PCRs, clearance, or symptom resolution. Repertoires were generated with immunoSEQ multiplex PCR, while TCRdb's copy carries only in-frame clones and drops some. The table has approximately 300,000 clones, about 92% seen once.

This chain links TRBV30 with TRBJ2-1; the match to TRBD1 covers 7 bases. Sequencing was carried out using PBMCs or T cells enriched from blood (not recorded which). This receptor was taken from a woman aged 30 to 39 who had recovered from COVID-19. DNA of the CDR3: TGTGCCTGGGGTAGGGACAGCTACAATGAGCAGTTCTTC. This translates into CAWGRDSYNEQFF.